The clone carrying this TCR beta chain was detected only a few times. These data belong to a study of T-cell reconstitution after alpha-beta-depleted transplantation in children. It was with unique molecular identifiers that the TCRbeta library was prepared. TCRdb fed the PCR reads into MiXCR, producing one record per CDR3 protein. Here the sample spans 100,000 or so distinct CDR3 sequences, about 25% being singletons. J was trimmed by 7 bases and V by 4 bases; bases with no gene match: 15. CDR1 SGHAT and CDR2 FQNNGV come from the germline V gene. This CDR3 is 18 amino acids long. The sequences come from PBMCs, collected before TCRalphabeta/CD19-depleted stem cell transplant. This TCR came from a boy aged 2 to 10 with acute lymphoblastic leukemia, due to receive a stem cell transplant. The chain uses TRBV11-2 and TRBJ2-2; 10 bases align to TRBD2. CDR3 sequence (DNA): TGTGCCAGCAGCTCATCCTGGCGGGCTAGCGGGAGTGACGGGGAGCTGTTTTTT. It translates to CASSSSWRASGSDGELFF.